This T cell receptor beta chain is drawn from a study of human T cells and chemical hapten exposure. Notes on the study in general: Compared to controls, expanded TCRs made significantly more large clusters of similar CDR3s.

For this clonotype: Its cognate antigen is unknown.

Germline CDR1 and CDR2: SQVTM and ANQGSEA. The CDR3 extends over 11 amino acids. The germline V and J ends were trimmed by 6 bases and 0 bases, with 5 bases remaining between them. Time point given: patch test 3, about 24 weeks after DPC sensitization. Treatment described: therapeutic diphenylcyclopropenone sensitization with weekly scalp DPC. Venepuncture was done earlier than the placement of each patch test. People who gave samples had alopecia, were 18 to 70 years old, and were suitable for DPC. In the authors' methods: TCRs per sample had a median of roughly 96,000 and ranged from 23,224 to 690,600. MiXCR, applied by TCRdb to the RACE reads, yields one record per CDR3 protein. Here the V and J calls rest on TCRdb's processing, not on the authors' analysis. The table records under 200,000 distinct CDR3 sequences, roughly 26% of them present only once.

The sequencing used whole blood, collected in connection with sensitization to the hapten diphenylcyclopropenone (DPC). The TCR was taken from a woman under 30 with alopecia areata. Some clones in this sample may be carry-over from other donors' samples. The chain is built from TRBV29-1 and TRBJ1-2; D is ambiguous. This CDR3 reads CSVGTNYGYTF. The CDR3 bases are TGCAGCGTCGGAACTAACTATGGCTACACCTTC.